These 3 T cell receptor beta chains share one sample of origin, sequenced in a study of control samples from healthy donors and cancer patients. Sequencing was performed with immunoSEQ multiplex PCR; in TCRdb, only in-frame clones are kept and a portion is missing. Of about 89,000 clones in the sample, around nine tenths were seen once. Sequenced: blood. These receptors all stem from a man aged 25 to 45 in good health.

The gene calls are TRBV11-2 and TRBJ1-4, with a possible D match to TRBD1 (6 bases). V was shortened by 5 bases and J by 7 bases, with 17 bases between the two germline ends. In germline, CDR1 is SGHAT, CDR2 FQNNGV. The CDR3 is 15 residues long. DNA of the CDR3: TGTGCCAGCAGCCGCGGAGGGGCGGGGGCTGAAAAACTGTTTTTT. It is translated as CASSRGGAGAEKLFF.

This chain joins TRBV7-9 and TRBJ2-5; D is possibly TRBD2 (6 bases). Germline V gene lookup returns CDR1 SEHNR and CDR2 FQNEAQ (reference sequence). The V end was cut by 5 bases, the J end by 8 bases, with 27 bases between. The CDR3 sequence is 17 residues long. The CDR3 nucleotides read TGTGCCAGCAGCCCAGAAGGTGGCGGGGCCCTAGGGAAAACCCAGTACTTC. This codes for CASSPEGGGALGKTQYF.

The rearrangement uses TRBV19 and TRBJ2-1; TRBD2 aligns across 16 bases. This CDR3 has 16 residues. Trimming cost V 9 bases and J 9 bases; bases outside gene matches: 11. The germline gives CDR1 LNHDA, CDR2 SQIVND (reference sequence). This CDR3 is CASLNTGLAGGREQFF. The CDR3 DNA reads as TGTGCCAGCCTAAATACGGGACTAGCGGGGGGGCGTGAGCAGTTCTTC.